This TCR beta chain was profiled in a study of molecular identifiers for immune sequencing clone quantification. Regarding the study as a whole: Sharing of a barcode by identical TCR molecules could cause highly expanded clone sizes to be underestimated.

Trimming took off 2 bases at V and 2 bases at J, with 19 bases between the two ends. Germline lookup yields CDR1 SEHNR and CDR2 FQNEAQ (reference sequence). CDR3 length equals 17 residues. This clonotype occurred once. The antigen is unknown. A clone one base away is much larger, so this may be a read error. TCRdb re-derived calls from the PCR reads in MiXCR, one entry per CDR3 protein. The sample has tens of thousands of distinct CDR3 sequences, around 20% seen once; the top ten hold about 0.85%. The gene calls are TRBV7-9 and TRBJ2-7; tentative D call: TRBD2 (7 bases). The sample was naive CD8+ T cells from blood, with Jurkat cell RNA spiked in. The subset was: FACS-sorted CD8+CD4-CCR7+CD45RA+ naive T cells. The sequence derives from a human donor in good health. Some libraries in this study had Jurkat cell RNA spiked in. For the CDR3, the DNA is TGTGCCAGCAGCTTATCCAGGGGAGGGCCTTCGACCTACGAGCAGTACTTC. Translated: CASSLSRGGPSTYEQYF.